The present T cell receptor (beta chain) was sequenced within a study of blood T cell repertoires in COVID-19. Study at large: T cells, B-cell-depleted T cells, or PBMCs supplied cDNA or gDNA.

Some clones are missing from TCRdb's copy, which holds only in-frame ones; the method was immunoSEQ multiplex PCR. The sample carries almost 100,000 clones, about 89% recorded once. CDR3 length: 12 residues. Trimming took 3 bases from V and 4 from J, leaving 7 bases between them. Germline CDR1 reads MNHEY; CDR2 reads SMNVEV (reference sequence). The material sequenced was peripheral blood. The chain joins TRBV27 to TRBJ2-7; no definite D call. The clonotype originates from a man over 45 with acute or convalescent COVID-19. CDR3 protein: CASSFAGYEQYF. In nucleotides, the CDR3 is TGTGCCAGCAGTTTCGCCGGGTACGAGCAGTACTTC.